The clone carrying this TCR beta chain was observed many times. As yet, its antigen is unknown. These data come from a study of blood T cells in healthy people across ages. The study drew donors from healthy Caucasian individuals in Russia aged 6 to 90. Notes on the study in general: The unknown donor CMV status may have confounded expanded clonotype changes.

With 6 bases clipped from V and 15 bases from J, the junction kept 17 bases outside the gene matches. This CDR3 comprises 13 residues. Per the germline V gene, CDR1 is DFQATT and CDR2 is SNEGSKA (reference sequence). A second roughly 6 to 12 cycle PCR used barcoded and J-beta primers. A tag from a template-switch adaptor with 12 random nucleotides marked each cDNA molecule. In TCRdb, the 5' RACE reads were re-called with MiXCR into one record per CDR3 protein. The repertoire consists of 600,000 or so distinct CDR3 sequences, with approximately 30% occurring once and the leading ten covering more than 15%.

V usage is TRBV20-1 and J usage is TRBJ2-1; 7 bases match TRBD2. The sequenced sample was blood. The sequence came from an elderly woman in good health. CDR3 amino acids: CSAPGASGTPMFF. The CDR3 region has the DNA TGCAGTGCCCCCGGGGCTAGCGGCACCCCCATGTTCTTC.